Shown below are 14 T cell receptor beta chains from a single sample sequenced in a study of cytotoxic CD8 clonotypes in ibrutinib-treated CLL. Libraries were prepared by immunoSEQ multiplex PCR; TCRdb keeps only in-frame clonotypes and omits some of them. The table lists tens of thousands of clones, less than 95% of them singletons. Here the sequenced sample was PBMCs, taken after 12 months of ibrutinib treatment. The receptors come from a human donor with chronic lymphocytic leukemia.

This clone has only a few counts. The V gene is TRBV9, the J gene TRBJ2-2; D gene uncertain. Germline CDR1 reads SGDLS; CDR2 reads YYNGEE. This CDR3 comprises 16 residues. Trimming left V 2 bases short and J 1 base short, with 12 bases between. The CDR3 nucleotides read TGTGCCAGCAGCGTGTCCAGATTCGAGAACACCGGGGAGCTGTTTTTT. It specifies CASSVSRFENTGELFF.

The CDR3 DNA reads as TGTGCCAGCAGTTTCGGGGCTAATTACGAGCAGTACTTC. As protein: CASSFGANYEQYF. The chain links TRBV27 to TRBJ2-7, with D perhaps being TRBD1 or TRBD2 (5 bases each). CDR1 and CDR2 from the germline V gene are MNHEY and SMNVEV (reference sequence). Trimming removed 3 bases from V and 4 bases from J, with 10 bases in between. The CDR3 has 13 amino acids.

The chain has TRBV6-5 and TRBJ1-5; 7 positions agree with TRBD1. Losses at the gene ends were 4 bases for V and 4 bases for J; bases not matched to a gene: 4. The CDR3 extends over 14 amino acids. Germline V gene lookup returns CDR1 MNHEY and CDR2 SVGAGI. CDR3 nucleotides: TGTGCCAGCAGTTCCTGGACAGGTAATCAGCCCCAGCATTTT. Protein: CASSSWTGNQPQHF.

The chain has TRBV7-5 and TRBJ1-5. TRBV7-5 corresponds to a pseudogene. The CDR3 covers 18 residues. This CDR3 is CVRSFGRSPSTSNQPQHF. DNA for the CDR3: TGTGTCAGAAGCTTTGGGCGGAGCCCTTCCACTAGCAATCAGCCCCAGCATTTT.

J is TRBJ1-3 and V is TRBV2, with D hard to call. In germline, CDR1 is SNHLY, CDR2 FYNNEI. Deletions cut 1 base from V and 0 bases from J, with 13 bases between. The CDR3 length is 17 residues. CDR3 in amino acids: CASSEGGLPSSGNTIYF. CDR3 sequence (DNA): TGTGCCAGCAGTGAAGGAGGGCTGCCGAGCTCTGGAAACACCATATATTTT. Combining the CDR3 with reference TRBV2 and TRBJ1-3 gives the whole variable domain EPEVTQTPSHQVTQMGQEVILRCVPISNHLYFYWYRQILGQKVEFLVSFYNNEISEKSEIFDDQFSVERPDGSNFTLKIRSTKLEDSAMYFCASSEGGLPSSGNTIYFGEGSWLTVV.

V usage is TRBV7-2 and J usage is TRBJ2-6; possible D gene TRBD2, 5 bases. The CDR3 extends over 15 amino acids. Germline V CDR1 and CDR2: SGHTA, FQGNSA. V was trimmed by 3 bases and J by 1 base, leaving 7 bases between them. CDR3 nucleotides: TGTGCCAGCAGCTTTGGAGGATCTGGGGCCAACGTCCTGACTTTC. Translated: CASSFGGSGANVLTF.

This chain links TRBV9 with TRBJ2-1; 9 bases align to TRBD2. The CDR3 has 17 amino acids. Germline V gene sequence: CDR1 SGDLS, CDR2 YYNGEE. The V segment lost 3 bases and the J segment 0 bases; nucleotides outside the gene matches: 7. CDR3 protein: CASSGSGRGDSYNEQFF. The CDR3 DNA follows: TGTGCCAGCAGCGGTAGCGGGAGAGGAGACTCCTACAATGAGCAGTTCTTC.

J is TRBJ2-1 and V is TRBV5-1, with TRBD2 identical over 7 bases. The CDR3 covers 14 residues. After removal of 0 bases from V and 7 bases from J, the junction contained 4 bases not matched to a gene. Per the germline V gene, CDR1 is SGHRS and CDR2 is YFSETQ. The CDR3 region has the DNA TGCGCCAGCAGCTTGGGGCTAGCGGAGAATGAGCAGTTCTTC. Translation gives CASSLGLAENEQFF.

The chain combines TRBV15 with TRBJ1-1, with no clear D. Germline-derived CDR1 and CDR2 are LNHNV and YYDKDF (reference sequence). V was trimmed by 0 bases and J by 1 base, leaving 9 bases between them. The CDR3 has 15 amino acids. CDR3 DNA sequence: TGTGCCACCAGCAGAGATCGAACGGGGAACACTGAAGCTTTCTTT. It translates to CATSRDRTGNTEAFF.

The genes are TRBV27 and TRBJ2-7, with 7 nucleotides matching TRBD2. V shed 1 base and J 2 bases; nucleotides not matched to a gene: 11. The germline V gene has CDR1 MNHEY and CDR2 SMNVEV (reference sequence). The CDR3 has 17 amino acids. This CDR3 is CASSLFSLTSRPYEQYF. The CDR3 coding sequence is TGTGCCAGCAGTTTATTTTCCCTGACTAGCCGTCCCTACGAGCAGTACTTC.

V and J are TRBV28 and TRBJ1-2; D not resolved. The CDR3 totals 14 residues. V shed 6 bases and J shed 0 bases, with 11 bases lying between them. Germline CDR1 is MDHEN and CDR2 is SYDVKM. The CDR3 region is CASSLLVANYGYTF. In DNA form, the CDR3 reads TGTGCCAGCAGCCTACTGGTAGCTAACTATGGCTACACCTTC.

This chain links TRBV10-3 with TRBJ1-5, with D possibly TRBD1 on 6 matching bases. V lost 3 bases and J 2 bases, leaving 14 bases between the germline ends. This CDR3 region has 16 residues. CDR1 ENHRY and CDR2 SYGVKD come from the germline V gene. The CDR3 loop reads CAISDGWAGGNQPQHF. The DNA of the CDR3 is TGTGCCATCAGTGACGGGTGGGCAGGGGGCAATCAGCCCCAGCATTTT.

The J gene is TRBJ2-1, the V gene TRBV7-3, with unresolved D. V gave up 1 base and J gave up 0 bases, with 7 bases separating them. The CDR3 is 15 residues long. In germline, CDR1 is SGHTA, CDR2 FQGTGA. The CDR3 DNA reads TGTGCCAGCAGCTTAAGCAGAGTCTCCTACAATGAGCAGTTCTTC. Encoded protein: CASSLSRVSYNEQFF. Using reference TRBV7-3 and TRBJ2-1 for the parts outside the CDR3, the full variable domain is GAGVSQTPSNKVTEKGKYVELRCDPISGHTALYWYRQSLGQGPEFLIYFQGTGAADDSGLPNDRFFAVRPEGSVSTLKIQRTERGDSAVYLCASSLSRVSYNEQFFGPGTRLTVL.

The sample holds one count of this clone. V is TRBV7-9 and J is TRBJ2-5, with D tentatively TRBD1 or TRBD2 (5 bases each). From germline, CDR1 is SEHNR and CDR2 FQNEAQ (reference sequence). This CDR3 spans 17 amino acids. Trimming took off 4 bases at V and 2 bases at J, with 20 bases between the two ends. DNA of the CDR3: TGTGCCAGCAGCTGGAGTGGGGACGGAAGATCGCAAGAGACCCAGTACTTC. This sequence encodes CASSWSGDGRSQETQYF.